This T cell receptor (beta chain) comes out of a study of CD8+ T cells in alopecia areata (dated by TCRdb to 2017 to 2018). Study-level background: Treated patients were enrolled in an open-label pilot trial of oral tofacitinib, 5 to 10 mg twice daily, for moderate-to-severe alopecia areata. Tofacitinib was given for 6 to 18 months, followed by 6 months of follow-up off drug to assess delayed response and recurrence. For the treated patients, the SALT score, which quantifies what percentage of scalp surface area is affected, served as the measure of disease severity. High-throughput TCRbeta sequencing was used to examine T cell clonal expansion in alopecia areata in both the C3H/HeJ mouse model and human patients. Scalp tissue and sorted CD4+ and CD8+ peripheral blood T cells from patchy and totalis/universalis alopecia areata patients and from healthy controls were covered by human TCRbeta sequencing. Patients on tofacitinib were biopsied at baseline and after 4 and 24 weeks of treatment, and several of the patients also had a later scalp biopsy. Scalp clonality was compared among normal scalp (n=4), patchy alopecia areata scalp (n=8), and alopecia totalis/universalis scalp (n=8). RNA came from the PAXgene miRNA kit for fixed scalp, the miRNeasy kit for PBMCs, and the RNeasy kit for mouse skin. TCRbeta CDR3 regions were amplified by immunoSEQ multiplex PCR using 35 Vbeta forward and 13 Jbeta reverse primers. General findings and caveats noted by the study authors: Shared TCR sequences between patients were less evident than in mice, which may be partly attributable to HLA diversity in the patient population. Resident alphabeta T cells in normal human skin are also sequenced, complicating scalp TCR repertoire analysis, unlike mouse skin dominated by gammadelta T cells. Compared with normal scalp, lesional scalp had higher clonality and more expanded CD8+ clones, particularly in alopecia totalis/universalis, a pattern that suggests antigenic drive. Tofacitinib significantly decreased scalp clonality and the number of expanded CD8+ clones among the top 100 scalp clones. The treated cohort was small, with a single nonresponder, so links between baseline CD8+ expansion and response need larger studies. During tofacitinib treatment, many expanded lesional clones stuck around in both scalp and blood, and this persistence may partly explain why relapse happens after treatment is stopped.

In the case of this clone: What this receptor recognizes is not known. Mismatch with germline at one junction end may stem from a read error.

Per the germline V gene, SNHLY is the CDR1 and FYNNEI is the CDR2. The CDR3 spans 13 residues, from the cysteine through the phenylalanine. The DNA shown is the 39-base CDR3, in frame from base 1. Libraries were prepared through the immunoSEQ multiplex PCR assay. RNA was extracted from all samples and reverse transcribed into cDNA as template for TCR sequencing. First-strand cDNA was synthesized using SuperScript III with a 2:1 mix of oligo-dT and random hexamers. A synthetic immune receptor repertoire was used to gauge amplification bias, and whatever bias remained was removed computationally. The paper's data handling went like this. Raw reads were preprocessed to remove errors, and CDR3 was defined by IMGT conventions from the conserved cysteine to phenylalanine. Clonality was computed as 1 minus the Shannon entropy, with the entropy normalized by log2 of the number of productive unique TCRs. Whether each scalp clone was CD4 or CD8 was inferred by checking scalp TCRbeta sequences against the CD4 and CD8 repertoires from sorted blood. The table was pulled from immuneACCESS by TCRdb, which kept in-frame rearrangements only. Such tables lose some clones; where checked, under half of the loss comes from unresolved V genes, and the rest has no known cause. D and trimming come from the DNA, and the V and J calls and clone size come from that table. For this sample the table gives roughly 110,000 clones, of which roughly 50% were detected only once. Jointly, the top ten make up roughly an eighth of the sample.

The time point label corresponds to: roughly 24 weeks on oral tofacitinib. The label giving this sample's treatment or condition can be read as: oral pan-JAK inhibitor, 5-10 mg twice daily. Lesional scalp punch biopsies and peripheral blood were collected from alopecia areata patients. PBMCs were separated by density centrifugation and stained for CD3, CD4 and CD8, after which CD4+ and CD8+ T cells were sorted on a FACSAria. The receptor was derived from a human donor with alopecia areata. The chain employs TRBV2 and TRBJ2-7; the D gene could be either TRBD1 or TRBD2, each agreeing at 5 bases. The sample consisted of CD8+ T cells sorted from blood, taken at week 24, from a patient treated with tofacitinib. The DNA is TGTGCCAGCAGTTTCGACAGCGGTTTCGAGCAGTGCTTC. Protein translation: CASSFDSGFEQCF.